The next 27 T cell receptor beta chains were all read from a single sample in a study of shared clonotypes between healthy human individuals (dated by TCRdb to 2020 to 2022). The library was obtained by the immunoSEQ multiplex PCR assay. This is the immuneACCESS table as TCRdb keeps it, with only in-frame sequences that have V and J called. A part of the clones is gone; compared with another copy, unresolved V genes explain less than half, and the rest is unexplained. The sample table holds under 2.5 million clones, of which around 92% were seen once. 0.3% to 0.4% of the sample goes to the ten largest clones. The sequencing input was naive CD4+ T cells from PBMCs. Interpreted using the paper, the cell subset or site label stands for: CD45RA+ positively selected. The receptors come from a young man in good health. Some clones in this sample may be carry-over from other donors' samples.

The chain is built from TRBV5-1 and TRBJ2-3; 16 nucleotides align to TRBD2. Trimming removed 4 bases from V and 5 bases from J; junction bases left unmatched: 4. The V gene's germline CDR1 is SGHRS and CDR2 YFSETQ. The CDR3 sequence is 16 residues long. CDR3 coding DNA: TGCGCCAGCAGCGGGGGACTAGCGGGAGGGGTAGATACGCAGTATTTT. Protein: CASSGGLAGGVDTQYF.

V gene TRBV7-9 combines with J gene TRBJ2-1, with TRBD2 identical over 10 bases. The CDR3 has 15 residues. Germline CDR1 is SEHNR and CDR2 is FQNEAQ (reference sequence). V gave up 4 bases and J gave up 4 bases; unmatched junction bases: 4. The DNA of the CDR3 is TGTGCCAGCAGCTCCCCTAGCGGGAGATACAATGAGCAGTTCTTC. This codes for CASSSPSGRYNEQFF.

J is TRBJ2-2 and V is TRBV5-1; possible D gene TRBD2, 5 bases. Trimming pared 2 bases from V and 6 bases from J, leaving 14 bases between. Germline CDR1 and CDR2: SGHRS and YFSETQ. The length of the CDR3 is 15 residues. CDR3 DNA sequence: TGCGCCAGCAGCTTCCGGCCCGCGGGTCCCGGGGAGCTGTTTTTT. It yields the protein CASSFRPAGPGELFF.

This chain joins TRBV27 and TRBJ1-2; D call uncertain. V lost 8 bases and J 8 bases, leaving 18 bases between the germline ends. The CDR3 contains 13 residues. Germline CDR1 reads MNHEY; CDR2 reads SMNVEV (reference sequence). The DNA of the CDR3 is TGTGCCAGCTGGGCCTCTTCGCGTGGGGGCTACACCTTC. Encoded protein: CASWASSRGGYTF.

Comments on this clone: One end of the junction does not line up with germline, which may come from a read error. In DNA, the CDR3 is TGTGCCAGCAGCTTAAGAGGGTGGGCCAAAAGCACGGATACGCAGTATTTT. Amino acid sequence: CASSLRGWAKSTDTQYF. This chain uses TRBV7-3 with TRBJ2-3, with D possibly being TRBD2 (5 bases). The CDR3 runs to 17 residues. Germline V gene data show CDR1 as SGHTA and CDR2 as FQGTGA.

DNA of the CDR3: TGTGCCAGCAGCTTAATTGGGACTAGCAAAAACATTCAGTACTTC. Protein: CASSLIGTSKNIQYF. V gene TRBV7-9 combines with J gene TRBJ2-4; 8 positions agree with TRBD2. Germline V gives CDR1 SEHNR, CDR2 FQNEAQ (reference sequence). This CDR3 spans 15 amino acids. Germline trimming cut 2 bases from V and 3 bases from J; bases unmatched to any gene: 3.

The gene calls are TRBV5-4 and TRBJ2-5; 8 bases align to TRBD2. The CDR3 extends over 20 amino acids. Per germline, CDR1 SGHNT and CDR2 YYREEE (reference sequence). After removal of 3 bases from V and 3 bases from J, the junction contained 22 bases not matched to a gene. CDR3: CASSSSPAGVSLAGEETQYF. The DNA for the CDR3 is TGTGCCAGCAGCTCCTCGCCAGCGGGAGTATCCCTAGCGGGCGAAGAGACCCAGTACTTC.

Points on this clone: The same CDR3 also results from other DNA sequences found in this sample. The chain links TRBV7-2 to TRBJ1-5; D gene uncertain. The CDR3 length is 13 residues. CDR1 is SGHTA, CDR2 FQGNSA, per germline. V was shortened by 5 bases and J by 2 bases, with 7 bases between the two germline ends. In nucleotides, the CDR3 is TGTGCCAGCAGCCTTTTTGGCAATCAGCCCCAGCATTTT. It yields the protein CASSLFGNQPQHF.

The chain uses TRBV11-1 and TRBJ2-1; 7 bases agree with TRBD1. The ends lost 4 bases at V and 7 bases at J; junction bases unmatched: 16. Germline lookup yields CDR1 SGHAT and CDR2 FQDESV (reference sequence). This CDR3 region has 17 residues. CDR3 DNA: TGTGCCAGCAGCTCACTAGACCGACAGGGTTCTAGGAATGAGCAGTTCTTC. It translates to CASSSLDRQGSRNEQFF.

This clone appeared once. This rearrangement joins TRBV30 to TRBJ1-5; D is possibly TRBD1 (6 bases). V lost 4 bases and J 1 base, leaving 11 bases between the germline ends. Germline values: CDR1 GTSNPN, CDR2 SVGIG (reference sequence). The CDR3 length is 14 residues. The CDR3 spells CAWNDRSSNQPQHF. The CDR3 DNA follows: TGTGCCTGGAACGACAGGTCAAGCAATCAGCCCCAGCATTTT.

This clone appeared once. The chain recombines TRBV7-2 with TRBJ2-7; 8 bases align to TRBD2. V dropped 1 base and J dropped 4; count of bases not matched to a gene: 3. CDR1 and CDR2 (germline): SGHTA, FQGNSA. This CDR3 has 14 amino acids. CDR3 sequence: CASSLGLAKYEQYF. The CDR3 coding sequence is TGTGCCAGCAGCTTAGGACTAGCGAAATACGAGCAGTACTTC.

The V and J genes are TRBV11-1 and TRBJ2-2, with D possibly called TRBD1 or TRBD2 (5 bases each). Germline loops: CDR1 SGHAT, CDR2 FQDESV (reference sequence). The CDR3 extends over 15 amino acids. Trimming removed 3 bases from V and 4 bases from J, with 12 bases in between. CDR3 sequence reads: CASSFLKGTTGELFF. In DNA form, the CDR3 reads TGTGCCAGCAGCTTTCTTAAGGGGACCACCGGGGAGCTGTTTTTT.

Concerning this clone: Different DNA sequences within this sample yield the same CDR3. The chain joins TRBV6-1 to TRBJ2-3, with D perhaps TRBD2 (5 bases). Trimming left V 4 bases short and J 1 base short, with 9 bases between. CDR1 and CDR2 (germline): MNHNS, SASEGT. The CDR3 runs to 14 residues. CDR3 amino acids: CASSVAGGTDTQYF. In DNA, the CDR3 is TGTGCCAGCAGTGTCGCCGGGGGCACAGATACGCAGTATTTT.

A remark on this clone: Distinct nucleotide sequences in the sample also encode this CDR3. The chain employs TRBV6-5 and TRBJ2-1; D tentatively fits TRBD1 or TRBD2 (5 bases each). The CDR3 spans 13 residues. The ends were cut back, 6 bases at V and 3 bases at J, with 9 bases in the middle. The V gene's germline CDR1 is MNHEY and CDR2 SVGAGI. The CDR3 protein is CASSRDHYNEQFF. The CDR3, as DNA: TGTGCCAGCAGCAGGGACCACTACAATGAGCAGTTCTTC.

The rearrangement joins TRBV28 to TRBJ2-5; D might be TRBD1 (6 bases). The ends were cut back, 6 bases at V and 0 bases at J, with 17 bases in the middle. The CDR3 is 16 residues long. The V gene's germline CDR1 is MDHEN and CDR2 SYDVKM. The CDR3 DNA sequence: TGTGCCAGCAGGGTCCTCGTTGGGGGCTACCAAGAGACCCAGTACTTC. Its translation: CASRVLVGGYQETQYF.

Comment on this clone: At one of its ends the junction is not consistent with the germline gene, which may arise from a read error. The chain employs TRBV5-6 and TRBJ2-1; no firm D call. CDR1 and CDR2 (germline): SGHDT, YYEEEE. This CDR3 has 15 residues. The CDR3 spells CASGLAESSYNEQFF. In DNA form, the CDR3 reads TGTGCCAGCGGCTTAGCTGAAAGCTCCTACAATGAGCAGTTCTTC.

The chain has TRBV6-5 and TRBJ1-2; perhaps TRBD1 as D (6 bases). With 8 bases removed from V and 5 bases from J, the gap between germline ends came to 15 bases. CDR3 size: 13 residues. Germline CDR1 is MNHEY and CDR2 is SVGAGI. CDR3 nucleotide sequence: TGTGCCAGCGGGGGGGCGGAAAAGTATGGCTACACCTTC. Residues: CASGGAEKYGYTF.

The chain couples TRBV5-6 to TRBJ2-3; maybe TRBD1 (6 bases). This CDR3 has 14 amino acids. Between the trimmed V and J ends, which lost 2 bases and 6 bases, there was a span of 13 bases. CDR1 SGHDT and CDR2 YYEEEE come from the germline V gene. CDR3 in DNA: TGTGCCAGCAGCTTTAGGGGGACGGGGGATACGCAGTATTTT. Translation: CASSFRGTGDTQYF. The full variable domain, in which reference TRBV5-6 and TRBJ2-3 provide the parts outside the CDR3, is DAGVTQSPTHLIKTRGQQVTLRCSPKSGHDTVSWYQQALGQGPQFIFQYYEEEERQRGNFPDRFSGHQFPNYSSELNVNALLLGDSALYLCASSFRGTGDTQYFGPGTRLTVL.

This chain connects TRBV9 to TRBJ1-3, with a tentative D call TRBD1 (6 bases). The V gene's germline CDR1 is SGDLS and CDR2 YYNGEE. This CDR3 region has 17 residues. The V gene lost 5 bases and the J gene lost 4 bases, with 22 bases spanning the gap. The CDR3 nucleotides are TGTGCCAGCAGTTCCCCTCGAACCGACAGGCAAGGAAACACCATATATTTT. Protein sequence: CASSSPRTDRQGNTIYF.

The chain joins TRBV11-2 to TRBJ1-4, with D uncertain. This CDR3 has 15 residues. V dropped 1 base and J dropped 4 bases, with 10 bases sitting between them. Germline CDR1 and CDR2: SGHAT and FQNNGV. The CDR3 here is CASSLGHSGNEKLFF. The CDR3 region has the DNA TGTGCCAGCAGCTTAGGTCACTCTGGTAATGAAAAACTGTTTTTT.

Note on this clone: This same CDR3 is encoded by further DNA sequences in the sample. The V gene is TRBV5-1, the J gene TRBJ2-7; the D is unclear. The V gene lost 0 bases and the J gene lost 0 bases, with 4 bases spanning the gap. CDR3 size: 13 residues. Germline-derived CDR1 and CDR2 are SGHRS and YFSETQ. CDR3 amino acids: CASSLVSSYEQYF. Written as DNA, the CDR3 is TGCGCCAGCAGCTTGGTTAGCTCCTACGAGCAGTACTTC.

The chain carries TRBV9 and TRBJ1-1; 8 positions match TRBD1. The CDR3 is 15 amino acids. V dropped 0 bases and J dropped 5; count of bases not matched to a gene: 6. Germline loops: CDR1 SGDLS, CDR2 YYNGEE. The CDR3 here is CASSVAADRATEAFF. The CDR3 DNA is TGTGCCAGCAGCGTAGCCGCGGACAGGGCTACTGAAGCTTTCTTT. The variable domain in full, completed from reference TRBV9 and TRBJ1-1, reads DSGVTQTPKHLITATGQRVTLRCSPRSGDLSVYWYQQSLDQGLQFLIQYYNGEERAKGNILERFSAQQFPDLHSELNLSSLELGDSALYFCASSVAADRATEAFFGQGTRLTVV.

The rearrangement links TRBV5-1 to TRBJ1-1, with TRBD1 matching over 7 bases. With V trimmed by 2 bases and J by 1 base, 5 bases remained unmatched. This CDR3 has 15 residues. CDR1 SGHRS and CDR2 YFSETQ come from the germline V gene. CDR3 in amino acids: CASSLGTVENTEAFF. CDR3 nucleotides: TGCGCCAGCAGCTTAGGGACAGTCGAGAACACTGAAGCTTTCTTT.

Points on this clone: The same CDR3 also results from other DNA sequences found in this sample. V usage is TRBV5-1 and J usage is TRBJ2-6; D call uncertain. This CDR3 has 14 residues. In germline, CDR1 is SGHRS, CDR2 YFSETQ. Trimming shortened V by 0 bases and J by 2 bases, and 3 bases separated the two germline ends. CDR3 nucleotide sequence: TGCGCCAGCAGCTTGGAAACTGGGGCCAACGTCCTGACTTTC. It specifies CASSLETGANVLTF.

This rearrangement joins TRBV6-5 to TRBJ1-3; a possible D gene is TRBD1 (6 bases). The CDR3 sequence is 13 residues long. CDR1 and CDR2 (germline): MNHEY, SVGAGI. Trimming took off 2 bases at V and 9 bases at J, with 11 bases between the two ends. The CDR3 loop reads CASSYVQGGTIYF. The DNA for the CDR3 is TGTGCCAGCAGTTACGTACAGGGAGGCACCATATATTTT.

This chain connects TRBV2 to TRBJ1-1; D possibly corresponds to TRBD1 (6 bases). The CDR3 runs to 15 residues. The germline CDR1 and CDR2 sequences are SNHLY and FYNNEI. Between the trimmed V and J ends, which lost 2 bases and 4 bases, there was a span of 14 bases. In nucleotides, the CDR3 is TGTGCCAGCAGTGAATGGGGGGGGCGAGTCACTGAAGCTTTCTTT. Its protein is CASSEWGGRVTEAFF.

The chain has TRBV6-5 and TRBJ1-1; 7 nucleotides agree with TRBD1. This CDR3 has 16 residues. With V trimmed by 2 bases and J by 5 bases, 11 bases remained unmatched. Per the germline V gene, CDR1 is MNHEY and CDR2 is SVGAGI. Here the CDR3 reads CASSYAMTGSRTEAFF. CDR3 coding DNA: TGTGCCAGCAGTTACGCTATGACAGGGAGTCGGACTGAAGCTTTCTTT.